The 3 T cell receptor beta chains below were found in one sample sequenced in a study of shared clonotypes between healthy human individuals. Data came from immunoSEQ multiplex PCR; TCRdb stores just in-frame clones and leaves some out. Here the sample spans roughly 2.1 million clones, about 92% being singletons. Only CD45RO-negative cells positively selected for CCR7 counted as naive CD8 cells, so terminally differentiated effector memory CD45RA+ cells were excluded. Sequencing used naive CD8+ T cells from PBMCs. The receptor source for this set is a man younger than 35 in good health. Some clones in this sample may be carry-over from other donors' samples.

J is TRBJ2-1 and V is TRBV11-2; D gene uncertain. Per germline, CDR1 SGHAT and CDR2 FQNNGV. V lost 3 bases to trimming and J lost 10 bases, with 10 bases between them. There are 12 residues in the CDR3. The CDR3 spells CASSFGRAEQFF. The CDR3 DNA reads TGTGCCAGCAGCTTCGGTCGGGCCGAGCAGTTCTTC.

CDR3 amino acids: CASSISHRGRDSSYEQYF. As DNA, the CDR3 is TGTGCCAGTAGTATATCGCACAGGGGAAGGGACTCCTCCTACGAGCAGTACTTC. The chain has TRBV19 and TRBJ2-7; D possibly corresponds to TRBD1 (7 bases). The CDR3 totals 18 residues. Germline V gene sequence: CDR1 LNHDA, CDR2 SQIVND (reference sequence). V was trimmed by 2 bases and J by 0 bases, leaving 20 bases between them.

The chain uses TRBV19 and TRBJ2-7; 7 bases map to TRBD2. The V gene's germline CDR1 is LNHDA and CDR2 SQIVND (reference sequence). V shed 4 bases and J 5 bases; nucleotides not matched to a gene: 8. The CDR3 spans 14 residues. This chain's CDR3 is CASSTAGEFDEQYF. CDR3 nucleotide sequence: TGTGCCAGTAGTACGGCGGGAGAGTTCGACGAGCAGTACTTC.